The clone carrying this T cell receptor beta chain was recorded once. Its antigen remains unknown. This sample is part of a study of response to subunit inactivated influenza vaccine. TCRdb analysed the RT-PCR reads with MiXCR anew, one entry per CDR3 protein. The table lists over 750,000 distinct CDR3 sequences, less than 25% of them singletons. V was pared by 3 bases and J by 5 bases, with 10 bases between. CDR3 length: 13 amino acids. From germline, CDR1 is SGHTA and CDR2 FQGNSA. Notes on the study in general: Each seasonal influenza vaccination, the authors suggested, recruits few new T cells.

V and J are TRBV7-2 and TRBJ2-5; perhaps TRBD2 as D (5 bases). The clonotype was recovered from a man aged 45 to 65 who received an inactivated influenza vaccine. Sequenced here: PBMCs from blood, sampled 4 to 6 days after vaccination. The CDR3 spells CASSLDFPETQYF. As DNA, the CDR3 is TGTGCCAGCAGCTTGGACTTCCCCGAGACCCAGTACTTC.